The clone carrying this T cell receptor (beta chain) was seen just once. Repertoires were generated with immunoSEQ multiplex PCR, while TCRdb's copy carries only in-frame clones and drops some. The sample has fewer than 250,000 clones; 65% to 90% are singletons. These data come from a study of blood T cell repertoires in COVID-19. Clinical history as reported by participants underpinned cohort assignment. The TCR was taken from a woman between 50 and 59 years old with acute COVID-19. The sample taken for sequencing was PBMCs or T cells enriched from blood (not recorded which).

This chain's CDR3 is CASSYRTDSYEQYF. The DNA of the CDR3 is TGTGCCAGCAGCTACCGGACTGATTCCTACGAGCAGTACTTC. The chain carries TRBV7-9 and TRBJ2-7; weak D call: TRBD2 (5 bases). Trimming left V 4 bases short and J 1 base short, with 11 bases between. The CDR3 extends over 14 amino acids. Germline CDR1 SEHNR, CDR2 FQNEAQ (reference sequence).